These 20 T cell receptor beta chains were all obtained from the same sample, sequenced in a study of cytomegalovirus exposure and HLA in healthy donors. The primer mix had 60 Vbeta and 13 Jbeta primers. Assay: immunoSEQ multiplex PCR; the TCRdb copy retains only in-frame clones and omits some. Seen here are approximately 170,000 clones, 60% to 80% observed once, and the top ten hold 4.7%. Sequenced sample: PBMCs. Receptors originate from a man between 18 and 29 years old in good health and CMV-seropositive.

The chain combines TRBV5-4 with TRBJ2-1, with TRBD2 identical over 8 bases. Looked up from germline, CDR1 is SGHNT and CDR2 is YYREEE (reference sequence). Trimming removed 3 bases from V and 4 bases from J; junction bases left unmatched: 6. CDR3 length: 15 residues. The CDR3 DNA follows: TGTGCCAGCAGCTCCGGGGGGGTGGGTTACAATGAGCAGTTCTTC. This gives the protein CASSSGGVGYNEQFF.

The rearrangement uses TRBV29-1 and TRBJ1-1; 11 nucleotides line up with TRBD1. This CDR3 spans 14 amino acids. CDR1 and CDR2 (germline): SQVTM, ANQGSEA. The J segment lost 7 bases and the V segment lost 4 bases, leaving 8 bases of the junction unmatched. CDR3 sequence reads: CSVVRTGGQVEAFF. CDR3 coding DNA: TGCAGCGTTGTAAGGACAGGGGGCCAGGTTGAAGCTTTCTTT.

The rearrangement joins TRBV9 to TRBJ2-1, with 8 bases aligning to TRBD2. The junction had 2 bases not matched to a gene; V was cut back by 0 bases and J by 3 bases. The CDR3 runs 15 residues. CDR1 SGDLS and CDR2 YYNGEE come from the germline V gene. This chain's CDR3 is CASSVGSGNYNEQFF. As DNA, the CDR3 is TGTGCCAGCAGCGTAGGTAGCGGGAACTACAATGAGCAGTTCTTC.

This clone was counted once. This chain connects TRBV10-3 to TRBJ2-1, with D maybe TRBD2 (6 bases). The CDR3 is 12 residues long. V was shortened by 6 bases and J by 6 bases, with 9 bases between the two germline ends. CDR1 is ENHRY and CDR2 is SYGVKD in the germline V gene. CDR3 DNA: TGTGCCATCAGGACGCGGGGCAATGAGCAGTTCTTC. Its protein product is CAIRTRGNEQFF.

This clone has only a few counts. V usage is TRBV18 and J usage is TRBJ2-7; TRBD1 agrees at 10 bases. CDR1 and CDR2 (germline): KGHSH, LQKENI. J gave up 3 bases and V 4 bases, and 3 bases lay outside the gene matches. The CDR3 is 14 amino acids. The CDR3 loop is CASSLRTGGYEQYV. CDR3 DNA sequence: TGTGCCAGCTCACTGCGGACAGGGGGCTACGAGCAGTACGTC.

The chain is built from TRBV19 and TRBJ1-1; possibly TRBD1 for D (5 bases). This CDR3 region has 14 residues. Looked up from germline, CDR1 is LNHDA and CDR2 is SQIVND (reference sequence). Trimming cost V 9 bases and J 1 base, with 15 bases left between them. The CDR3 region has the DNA TGTGCCAGCCTTACTCAAGGACAGAACACTGAAGCTTTCTTT. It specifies CASLTQGQNTEAFF.

CDR3 region: CASSSPPLAGIDNEQFF. The CDR3 bases are TGTGCCAGCAGTTCCCCCCCCCTAGCGGGGATTGACAATGAGCAGTTCTTC. The chain joins TRBV27 to TRBJ2-1; 9 nucleotides agree with TRBD2. The trim removed 4 bases at V and 5 bases at J, leaving 12 bases unmatched. Per the germline V gene, CDR1 is MNHEY and CDR2 is SMNVEV (reference sequence). The CDR3 runs 17 residues.

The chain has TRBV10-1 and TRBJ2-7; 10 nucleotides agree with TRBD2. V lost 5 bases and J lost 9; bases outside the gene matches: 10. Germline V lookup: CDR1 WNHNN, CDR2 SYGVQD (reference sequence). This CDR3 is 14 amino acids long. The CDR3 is CASSIFTSGTGQYV. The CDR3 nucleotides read TGCGCCAGCAGTATTTTTACTAGCGGGACGGGGCAGTACGTC.

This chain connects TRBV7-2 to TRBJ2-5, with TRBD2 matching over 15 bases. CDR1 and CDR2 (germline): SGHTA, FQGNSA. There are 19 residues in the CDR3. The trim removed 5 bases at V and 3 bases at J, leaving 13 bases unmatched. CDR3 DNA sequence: TGTGCCAGCAGCCGAACCTACGGGACTAGCGGGGGGTACGAAGAGACCCAGTACTTC. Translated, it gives CASSRTYGTSGGYEETQYF.

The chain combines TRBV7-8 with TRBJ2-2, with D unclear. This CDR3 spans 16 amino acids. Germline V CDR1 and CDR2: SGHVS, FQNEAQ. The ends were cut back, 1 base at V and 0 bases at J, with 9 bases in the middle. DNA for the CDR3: TGTGCCAGCAGCTTAGTTCGTGTTCCGAACACCGGGGAGCTGTTTTTT. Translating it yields CASSLVRVPNTGELFF.

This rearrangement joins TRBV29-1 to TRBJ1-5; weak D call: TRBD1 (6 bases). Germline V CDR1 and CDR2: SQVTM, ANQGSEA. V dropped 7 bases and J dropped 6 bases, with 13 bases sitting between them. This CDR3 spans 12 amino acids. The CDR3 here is CSAKTTGQPQHF. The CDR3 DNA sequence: TGCAGCGCCAAAACGACAGGTCAGCCCCAGCATTTT.

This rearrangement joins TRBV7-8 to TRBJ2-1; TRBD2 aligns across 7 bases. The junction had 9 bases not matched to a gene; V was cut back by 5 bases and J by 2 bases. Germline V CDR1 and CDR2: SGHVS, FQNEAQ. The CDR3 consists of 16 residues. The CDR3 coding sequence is TGTGCCAGCAGCCGTTCTAGTGGGGGGGCCTACAATGAGCAGTTCTTC. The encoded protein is CASSRSSGGAYNEQFF.

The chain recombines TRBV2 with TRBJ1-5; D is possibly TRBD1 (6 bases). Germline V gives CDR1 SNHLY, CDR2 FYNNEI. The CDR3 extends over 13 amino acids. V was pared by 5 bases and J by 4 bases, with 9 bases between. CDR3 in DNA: TGTGCCAGCAGTCGGACAGTTAATCAGCCCCAGCATTTT. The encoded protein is CASSRTVNQPQHF.

CDR3 protein: CASSTGQGGTATNEKLFF. CDR3 bases: TGTGCCAGCAGCACCGGACAGGGGGGAACTGCAACTAATGAAAAACTGTTTTTT. The chain combines TRBV5-4 with TRBJ1-4; 10 bases agree with TRBD1. V shed 4 bases, J shed 0 bases, and the junction held 9 bases outside the gene matches. Germline V CDR1 and CDR2: SGHNT, YYREEE (reference sequence). CDR3 length equals 18 residues.

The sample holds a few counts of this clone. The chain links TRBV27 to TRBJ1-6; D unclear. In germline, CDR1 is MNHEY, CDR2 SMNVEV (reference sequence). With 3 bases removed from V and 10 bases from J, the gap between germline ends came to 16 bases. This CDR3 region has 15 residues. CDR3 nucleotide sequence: TGTGCCAGCAGTTTGGAGTCGCGGTTAGTGTCACCCCTCCACTTT. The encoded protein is CASSLESRLVSPLHF.

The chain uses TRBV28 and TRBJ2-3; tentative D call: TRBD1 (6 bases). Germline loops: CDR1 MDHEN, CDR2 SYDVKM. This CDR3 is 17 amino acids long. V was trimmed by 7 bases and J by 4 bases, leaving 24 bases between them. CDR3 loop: CASKGAQGKVLADTQYF. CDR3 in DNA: TGTGCCAGCAAGGGAGCACAGGGCAAGGTGTTGGCAGATACGCAGTATTTT.

In DNA, the CDR3 is TGCAGCGTTGAGCCAGGGGGCTGGGGGACTGAAGCTTTCTTT. Encoded protein: CSVEPGGWGTEAFF. V is TRBV29-1 and J is TRBJ1-1; TRBD1 matches 8 bases. The V and J ends lost 3 bases and 5 bases, in that order; junction bases with no gene match: 8. CDR1 SQVTM and CDR2 ANQGSEA come from the germline V gene. The CDR3 runs to 14 residues. Full variable domain (rest looked up from reference TRBV29-1 and TRBJ1-1): SAVISQKPSRDICQRGTSLTIQCQVDSQVTMMFWYRQQPGQSLTLIATANQGSEATYESGFVIDKFPISRPNLTFSTLTVSNMSPEDSSIYLCSVEPGGWGTEAFFGQGTRLTVV.

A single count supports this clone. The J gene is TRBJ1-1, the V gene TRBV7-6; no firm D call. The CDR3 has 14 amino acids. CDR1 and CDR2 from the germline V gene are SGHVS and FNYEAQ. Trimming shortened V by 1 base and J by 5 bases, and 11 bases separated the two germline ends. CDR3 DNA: TGTGCCAGCAGCTTAGAGGGAGTGGCGACTGAAGCTTTCTTT. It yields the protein CASSLEGVATEAFF.

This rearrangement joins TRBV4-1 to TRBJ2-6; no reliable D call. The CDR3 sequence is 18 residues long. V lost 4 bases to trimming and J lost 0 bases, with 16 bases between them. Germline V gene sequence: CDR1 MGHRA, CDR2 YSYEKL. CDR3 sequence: CASSPGEFMFSGANVLTF. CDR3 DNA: TGCGCCAGCAGCCCGGGTGAGTTTATGTTCTCTGGGGCCAACGTCCTGACTTTC.

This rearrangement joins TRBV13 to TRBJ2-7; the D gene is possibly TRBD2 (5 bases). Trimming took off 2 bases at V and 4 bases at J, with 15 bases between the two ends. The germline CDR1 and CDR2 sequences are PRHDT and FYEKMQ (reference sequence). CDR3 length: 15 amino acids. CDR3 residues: CASSLSDTSLYEQYV. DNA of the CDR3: TGTGCCAGCAGCTTAAGCGACACTAGTCTTTACGAGCAGTACGTC.